The source of this TCR beta chain is a study of Graves' ophthalmopathy and Graves' hyperthyroidism. The CDR3 has 15 residues. Germline CDR1 DFQATT, CDR2 SNEGSKA (reference sequence). Germline trimming cut 3 bases from V and 1 base from J; bases unmatched to any gene: 8. This clonotype has ten or more counts. The TCR beta CDR3 regions underwent amplification from RNA transcripts. RT-PCR with HTBI primers came first, then second-round multiplex PCR. MiXCR was run by TCRdb on the multiplex PCR reads, yielding one entry per CDR3 protein. The sample has about 400,000 distinct CDR3 sequences, approximately 15% seen once.

Sequencing was carried out using peripheral blood. The rearrangement links TRBV20-1 to TRBJ2-5; TRBD2 aligns across 7 bases. The sequence derives from a woman aged 18-29 years with stable Graves' hyperthyroidism. CDR3 loop: CSASGTAGSQETQYF. CDR3 nucleotides: TGCAGTGCTAGTGGTACAGCGGGGAGCCAAGAGACCCAGTACTTC.